Reported below is one T cell receptor beta chain. The record originates from a study of blood T cell repertoires in COVID-19. For the study at large: In each case, the material was cDNA or gDNA derived from T cells, B-cell-depleted T cells, or PBMCs.

In the source study's methods: Reference gene primer amplification yielded estimated nucleated cell counts. Here immunoSEQ multiplex PCR was the method, and the copy in TCRdb shows in-frame clones only, minus some. Clone size and the V and J calls come from that table; the DNA yielded D and trimming. The sample holds hundreds of thousands of clones; around nine tenths are singletons and the top ten take around 3%. The sequencing input was peripheral blood. The receptor comes from a man aged 18 to 29 with active or convalescent COVID-19.

The CDR3 region has the DNA TGTGCCAGTAGTGCCCCGGGACAGTGGGAATACACTGAAGCTTTCTTT. Its translation is CASSAPGQWEYTEAFF. The chain joins TRBV19 to TRBJ1-1, with 7 bases matching TRBD1. J was trimmed by 3 bases and V by 5 bases; bases with no gene match: 12. Per germline, CDR1 LNHDA and CDR2 SQIVND (reference sequence). The CDR3 loop spans 16 amino acids.